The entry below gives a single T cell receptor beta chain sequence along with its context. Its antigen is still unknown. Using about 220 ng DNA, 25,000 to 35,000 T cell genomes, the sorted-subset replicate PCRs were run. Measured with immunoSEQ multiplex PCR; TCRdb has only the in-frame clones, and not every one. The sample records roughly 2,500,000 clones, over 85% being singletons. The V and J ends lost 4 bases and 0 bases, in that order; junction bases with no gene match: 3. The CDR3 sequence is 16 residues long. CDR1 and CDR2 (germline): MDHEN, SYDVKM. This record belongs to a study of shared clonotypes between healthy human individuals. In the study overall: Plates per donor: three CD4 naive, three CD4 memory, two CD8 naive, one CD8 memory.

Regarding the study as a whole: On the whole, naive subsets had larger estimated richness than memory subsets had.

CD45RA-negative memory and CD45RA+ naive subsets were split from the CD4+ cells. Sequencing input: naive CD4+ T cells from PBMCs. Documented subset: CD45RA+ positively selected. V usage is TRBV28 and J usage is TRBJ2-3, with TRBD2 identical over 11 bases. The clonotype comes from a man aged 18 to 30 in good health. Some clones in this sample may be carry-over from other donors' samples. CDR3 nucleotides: TGTGCCAGCAGTTGGGGACTAGCGGCTAGCACAGATACGCAGTATTTT. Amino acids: CASSWGLAASTDTQYF.